This is a list of T cell receptor beta chains from one sample in a study of blood T cells in healthy people across ages. TCRdb re-derived calls from the 5' RACE reads in MiXCR, one entry per CDR3 protein. The profile shows around 800,000 distinct CDR3 sequences, about 45% of them singletons. Sequences were obtained from blood. Receptor source: an elderly man in good health. CDR3s include the opening cysteine and the closing phenylalanine or tryptophan. A D gene is named only where the DNA matches it firmly. A clone size is listed for some rows: how often the clone was seen (once, few, many), or a class if it is expanded.

clone size: few; V gene: TRBV9; D gene: -; J gene: TRBJ2-5; CDR3 protein: CASSVASRGETQYF; CDR3 DNA: TGTGCCAGCAGCGTTGCCTCGCGAGGGGAGACCCAGTACTTC
clone size: -; V gene: TRBV29-1; D gene: -; J gene: TRBJ2-2; CDR3 protein: CSVAWRTNTGELFF; CDR3 DNA: TGCAGCGTTGCGTGGCGGACTAACACCGGGGAGCTGTTTTTT
clone size: few; V gene: TRBV20-1; D gene: -; J gene: TRBJ2-3; CDR3 protein: CSASRAKGGTDTQYF; CDR3 DNA: TGCAGTGCTAGTAGGGCCAAGGGAGGCACAGATACGCAGTATTTT
clone size: -; V gene: TRBV12-3/TRBV12-4; D gene: -; J gene: TRBJ1-5; CDR3 protein: CASSGGPSTDNQPQHF; CDR3 DNA: TGTGCCAGCAGTGGGGGACCGTCAACTGATAATCAGCCCCAGCATTTT
clone size: few; V gene: TRBV18; D gene: -; J gene: TRBJ2-5; CDR3 protein: CASLPAGTLETQYF; CDR3 DNA: TGTGCCAGCCTGCCGGCAGGGACACTCGAGACCCAGTACTTC
clone size: -; V gene: TRBV28; D gene: -; J gene: TRBJ2-3; CDR3 protein: CASGSQGSATDTQYF; CDR3 DNA: TGTGCCAGCGGGAGTCAGGGATCCGCCACAGATACGCAGTATTTT
clone size: -; V gene: TRBV10-3; D gene: TRBD1; J gene: TRBJ2-1; CDR3 protein: CAISESKGASALRNEQFF; CDR3 DNA: TGTGCCATCAGTGAGTCTAAGGGGGCTTCGGCCTTACGCAATGAGCAGTTCTTC
clone size: -; V gene: TRBV5-1; D gene: -; J gene: TRBJ2-4; CDR3 protein: CASSLGTTPAKNIQYF; CDR3 DNA: TGCGCCAGCAGCTTGGGAACAACTCCCGCCAAAAACATTCAGTACTTC
clone size: few; V gene: TRBV7-9; D gene: -; J gene: TRBJ2-4; CDR3 protein: CASSLGAENIQYF; CDR3 DNA: TGTGCCAGCAGCTTAGGGGCAGAAAACATTCAGTACTTC
clone size: -; V gene: TRBV29-1; D gene: -; J gene: TRBJ2-1; CDR3 protein: CSVGRDTNYNEQFF; CDR3 DNA: TGCAGCGTTGGGCGGGACACCAACTACAATGAGCAGTTCTTC
clone size: -; V gene: TRBV12-3/TRBV12-4; D gene: -; J gene: TRBJ2-3; CDR3 protein: CASSSGMGSASTDTQYF; CDR3 DNA: TGTGCCAGCAGTTCGGGGATGGGGTCAGCTAGCACAGATACGCAGTATTTT
clone size: few; V gene: TRBV28; D gene: -; J gene: TRBJ2-3; CDR3 protein: CAAGTTDTQYF; CDR3 DNA: TGTGCCGCTGGGACAACAGATACGCAGTATTTT
clone size: many; V gene: TRBV28; D gene: -; J gene: TRBJ1-5; CDR3 protein: CASSLSGKDSNQPQHF; CDR3 DNA: TGTGCCAGCAGTTTAAGTGGTAAGGATAGCAATCAGCCCCAGCATTTT
clone size: -; V gene: TRBV15; D gene: TRBD1; J gene: TRBJ2-1; CDR3 protein: CATSRDRGSYNEQFF; CDR3 DNA: TGTGCCACCAGCAGAGACAGGGGGTCCTACAATGAGCAGTTCTTC
clone size: few; V gene: TRBV10-3; D gene: -; J gene: TRBJ1-1; CDR3 protein: CAISVKGWDTEAFF; CDR3 DNA: TGTGCCATCAGTGTTAAGGGTTGGGACACTGAAGCTTTCTTT
clone size: -; V gene: TRBV7-3; D gene: TRBD2; J gene: TRBJ2-1; CDR3 protein: CASSPGEGRGGNEQFF; CDR3 DNA: TGTGCCAGCAGCCCGGGGGAGGGCCGTGGGGGCAATGAGCAGTTCTTC
clone size: few; V gene: TRBV28; D gene: TRBD2; J gene: TRBJ2-3; CDR3 protein: CASSGSGAVDTQYF; CDR3 DNA: TGTGCCAGCAGTGGGAGCGGGGCCGTAGATACGCAGTATTTT
clone size: many; V gene: TRBV29-1; D gene: -; J gene: TRBJ2-3; CDR3 protein: CSGGVGGTDTQYF; CDR3 DNA: TGCAGCGGGGGGGTTGGAGGGACAGATACGCAGTATTTT
clone size: many; V gene: TRBV2; D gene: -; J gene: TRBJ1-5; CDR3 protein: CASRDKVTTNQPQHF; CDR3 DNA: TGTGCCAGCAGAGATAAGGTGACCACCAATCAGCCCCAGCATTTT
clone size: -; V gene: TRBV25-1; D gene: TRBD2; J gene: TRBJ2-3; CDR3 protein: CASDKLGLGGDTQYF; CDR3 DNA: TGTGCCAGCGATAAACTCGGACTAGGTGGAGATACGCAGTATTTT
clone size: -; V gene: TRBV12-3/TRBV12-4; D gene: -; J gene: TRBJ2-1; CDR3 protein: CASSLLIRGGLKVGGPYNEQFF; CDR3 DNA: TGTGCCAGCAGTCTACTGATCCGGGGAGGATTGAAGGTAGGCGGACCCTACAATGAGCAGTTCTTC
clone size: -; V gene: TRBV12-3/TRBV12-4; D gene: -; J gene: TRBJ2-7; CDR3 protein: CASSQGADEQYF; CDR3 DNA: TGTGCCAGCAGTCAAGGGGCAGACGAGCAGTACTTC
clone size: few; V gene: TRBV5-1; D gene: -; J gene: TRBJ2-6; CDR3 protein: CASSAAVPQSSGANVLTF; CDR3 DNA: TGCGCCAGCAGCGCGGCGGTCCCACAGAGCTCTGGGGCCAACGTCCTGACTTTC
clone size: -; V gene: TRBV20-1; D gene: -; J gene: TRBJ2-2; CDR3 protein: CSARKPHTSTGELFF; CDR3 DNA: TGCAGTGCTAGAAAACCGCACACGAGCACCGGGGAGCTGTTTTTT
clone size: -; V gene: TRBV29-1; D gene: -; J gene: TRBJ2-2; CDR3 protein: CSVESGELFF; CDR3 DNA: TGCAGCGTTGAATCTGGGGAGCTGTTTTTT
clone size: many; V gene: TRBV7-2; D gene: TRBD2; J gene: TRBJ2-7; CDR3 protein: CASSSSGRGYEQYF; CDR3 DNA: TGTGCCAGCAGTTCCAGCGGGAGGGGGTACGAGCAGTACTTC
clone size: -; V gene: TRBV7-2; D gene: TRBD2; J gene: TRBJ2-1; CDR3 protein: CASSETAGGYNEQFF; CDR3 DNA: TGTGCCAGCAGCGAAACGGCGGGAGGCTACAATGAGCAGTTCTTC
clone size: -; V gene: TRBV11-1; D gene: -; J gene: TRBJ2-1; CDR3 protein: CASSLGAGMVNEQFF; CDR3 DNA: TGTGCCAGCAGCTTAGGTGCAGGGATGGTCAATGAGCAGTTCTTC
clone size: -; V gene: TRBV14; D gene: -; J gene: TRBJ1-6; CDR3 protein: CASSQDWSSPLHF; CDR3 DNA: TGTGCCAGCAGCCAAGATTGGAGTTCACCCCTCCACTTT
clone size: -; V gene: TRBV7-2; D gene: -; J gene: TRBJ2-7; CDR3 protein: CASSFTGGAYNEQYF; CDR3 DNA: TGTGCCAGCAGCTTCACGGGCGGAGCCTACAATGAGCAGTACTTC
clone size: -; V gene: TRBV5-1; D gene: -; J gene: TRBJ1-6; CDR3 protein: CASSLRSGGSSPLHF; CDR3 DNA: TGCGCCAGCAGCCTAAGATCCGGGGGGTCCTCACCCCTCCACTTT
clone size: few; V gene: TRBV4-2; D gene: -; J gene: TRBJ1-2; CDR3 protein: CASSPRMGVDYGYTF; CDR3 DNA: TGTGCCAGCAGCCCCCGCATGGGGGTTGACTATGGCTACACCTTC
clone size: -; V gene: TRBV28; D gene: -; J gene: TRBJ2-7; CDR3 protein: CASSFPKGAIRYEQYF; CDR3 DNA: TGTGCCAGCAGTTTCCCGAAGGGAGCGATACGCTACGAGCAGTACTTC
clone size: -; V gene: TRBV5-1; D gene: TRBD2; J gene: TRBJ2-3; CDR3 protein: CASSPGGAGDTQYF; CDR3 DNA: TGCGCCAGCAGCCCCGGGGGAGCGGGGGATACGCAGTATTTT
clone size: -; V gene: TRBV7-9; D gene: -; J gene: TRBJ1-5; CDR3 protein: CASSLEVFQPQHF; CDR3 DNA: TGTGCCAGCAGCTTAGAGGTGTTTCAGCCCCAGCATTTT
clone size: -; V gene: TRBV12-5; D gene: -; J gene: TRBJ1-4; CDR3 protein: CASGDEKLFF; CDR3 DNA: TGTGCATCCGGGGATGAAAAACTGTTTTTT
clone size: many; V gene: TRBV20-1; D gene: TRBD2; J gene: TRBJ2-1; CDR3 protein: CSAKVAGGKYNEQFF; CDR3 DNA: TGCAGTGCTAAAGTAGCGGGAGGCAAGTACAATGAGCAGTTCTTC
clone size: few; V gene: TRBV4-3; D gene: TRBD2; J gene: TRBJ2-5; CDR3 protein: CASSQGTKREGNQETQYF; CDR3 DNA: TGCGCCAGCAGCCAAGGAACGAAGCGGGAGGGTAACCAAGAGACCCAGTACTTC
clone size: few; V gene: TRBV5-1; D gene: -; J gene: TRBJ1-1; CDR3 protein: CASSLDGGWNTEAFF; CDR3 DNA: TGCGCCAGCAGCTTGGATGGGGGCTGGAACACTGAAGCTTTCTTT
clone size: -; V gene: TRBV7-3; D gene: TRBD2; J gene: TRBJ2-1; CDR3 protein: CASSIGLARCNEQFF; CDR3 DNA: TGTGCCAGCAGCATCGGACTAGCCCGATGCAATGAGCAGTTCTTC
clone size: many; V gene: TRBV20-1; D gene: TRBD1; J gene: TRBJ2-5; CDR3 protein: CSARAVQGAETQYF; CDR3 DNA: TGCAGTGCTAGGGCTGTTCAGGGGGCAGAGACCCAGTACTTC
clone size: many; V gene: TRBV18; D gene: -; J gene: TRBJ2-3; CDR3 protein: CASSPVSTQYF; CDR3 DNA: TGTGCCAGCTCACCAGTCAGTACGCAGTATTTT
clone size: -; V gene: TRBV20-1; D gene: TRBD2; J gene: TRBJ2-1; CDR3 protein: CSARAGSGRARYNEQFF; CDR3 DNA: TGCAGTGCCAGAGCTGGTAGCGGGAGGGCCAGATACAATGAGCAGTTCTTC
clone size: -; V gene: TRBV10-3; D gene: TRBD1; J gene: TRBJ2-7; CDR3 protein: CAISEATGVNEQYF; CDR3 DNA: TGTGCCATCAGTGAGGCTACAGGGGTCAACGAGCAGTACTTC